Following are 21 T cell receptor beta chains from one sample sequenced in a study of cytomegalovirus exposure and HLA in healthy donors. PCR employed 60 Vbeta and 13 Jbeta primers. Some clones are missing from TCRdb's copy, which holds only in-frame ones; the method was immunoSEQ multiplex PCR. The sample has 150,000 to 200,000 clones, roughly 77% seen once. The sample taken for sequencing was PBMCs. The receptor source for this set is a woman aged 25-40 years in good health and CMV-seropositive.

This clone has just a few counts. The same CDR3 is also encoded by other DNA sequences in this sample. V usage is TRBV18 and J usage is TRBJ1-4; TRBD1 matches 7 bases. There are 15 residues in the CDR3. From germline, CDR1 is KGHSH and CDR2 LQKENI. V shed 3 bases, J shed 2 bases, and the junction held 3 bases outside the gene matches. The CDR3 spells CASSPGTATNEKLFF. CDR3 coding DNA: TGTGCCAGCTCACCGGGGACAGCGACTAATGAAAAACTGTTTTTT.

CDR3 nucleotide sequence: TGCGCCAGCAGAGACCCCCGAGGTGACACTGAAGCTTTCTTT. This gives the protein CASRDPRGDTEAFF. The chain links TRBV10-1 to TRBJ1-1; D call uncertain. Trimming removed 6 bases from V and 3 bases from J, with 14 bases in between. This CDR3 is 14 amino acids long. Germline loops: CDR1 WNHNN, CDR2 SYGVQD (reference sequence).

The V and J genes are TRBV23-1 and TRBJ1-5; possible D gene TRBD1, 6 bases. TRBV23-1 is designated an ORF whose function remains uncertain. V shed 7 bases and J shed 2 bases, with 15 bases lying between them. This CDR3 spans 15 amino acids. The CDR3 DNA sequence: TGCGCCAGCACTACAGGGCGTGACGGCAATCAGCCCCAGCATTTT. Protein sequence: CASTTGRDGNQPQHF.

This clone was counted a single time. The chain joins TRBV6-6 to TRBJ1-2, with D possibly TRBD1 on 5 matching bases. CDR1 is MNHNY, CDR2 SVGAGI, per germline (reference sequence). This CDR3 region has 14 residues. Trimming removed 4 bases at V and 3 bases at J, with 12 bases between. The CDR3: CASSSLPGYYGYTF. The CDR3 DNA reads TGTGCCAGCAGTTCCCTTCCAGGGTACTATGGCTACACCTTC.

This rearrangement joins TRBV25-1 to TRBJ2-2; D is possibly TRBD2 (6 bases). The CDR3 totals 15 residues. The V end lost 6 bases, the J end lost 5 bases, and 16 bases lay between the germline ends. Looked up from germline, CDR1 is MGHDK and CDR2 is SYGVNS. The CDR3 region has the DNA TGTGCCAGCAGCCCTCGCGCGGGGTTAACCGGGGAGCTGTTTTTT. Translation gives CASSPRAGLTGELFF.

This rearrangement joins TRBV29-1 to TRBJ1-1, with 7 bases identical to TRBD1. The germline V gene has CDR1 SQVTM and CDR2 ANQGSEA. The CDR3 has 14 amino acids. V dropped 3 bases and J dropped 3; count of bases not matched to a gene: 7. The CDR3 sequence is CSVESGRGDTEAFF. CDR3 bases: TGCAGCGTTGAGTCGGGCAGGGGGGACACTGAAGCTTTCTTT.

The V call is TRBV7-2, the J call TRBJ2-7; 7 bases are shared with TRBD2. V lost 3 bases, J lost 6 bases, and 8 bases stayed unmatched. From germline, CDR1 is SGHTA and CDR2 FQGNSA. This CDR3 is built from 14 residues. The CDR3 loop reads CASSFAVTSAEQYF. In DNA form, the CDR3 reads TGTGCCAGCAGCTTCGCCGTAACTAGCGCCGAGCAGTACTTC.

In DNA, the CDR3 is TGTGCCAGCAGCCCCCCCCCGGGGAGCACCGGGGAGCTGTTTTTT. Amino acids: CASSPPPGSTGELFF. The J gene is TRBJ2-2, the V gene TRBV9; TRBD2 is a possible D gene (5 bases). Germline loops: CDR1 SGDLS, CDR2 YYNGEE. CDR3 size: 15 residues. Trimming removed 4 bases at V and 4 bases at J, with 14 bases between.

This chain joins TRBV28 and TRBJ1-5; D is undetermined. V lost 1 base and J 5 bases, leaving 6 bases between the germline ends. CDR3 length equals 13 residues. Germline loops: CDR1 MDHEN, CDR2 SYDVKM. CDR3: CASSLSSYQPQHF. Written as DNA, the CDR3 is TGTGCCAGCAGTTTATCCAGTTATCAGCCCCAGCATTTT.

The chain is built from TRBV7-8 and TRBJ2-2; 8 nucleotides line up with TRBD2. With V trimmed by 3 bases and J by 0 bases, 6 bases remained unmatched. The germline gives CDR1 SGHVS, CDR2 FQNEAQ. This CDR3 has 17 amino acids. CDR3 residues: CASSFGGAGANTGELFF. The CDR3 DNA reads TGTGCCAGCAGCTTCGGTGGAGCGGGGGCGAACACCGGGGAGCTGTTTTTT. Full variable domain (missing parts from reference TRBV7-8 and TRBJ2-2): GAGVSQSPRYKVAKRGQDVALRCDPISGHVSLFWYQQALGQGPEFLTYFQNEAQLDKSGLPSDRFFAERPEGSVSTLKIQRTQQEDSAVYLCASSFGGAGANTGELFFGEGSRLTVL.

V usage is TRBV5-1 and J usage is TRBJ1-1; 9 positions match TRBD1. The V gene's germline CDR1 is SGHRS and CDR2 YFSETQ. The trim removed 3 bases at V and 2 bases at J, leaving 8 bases unmatched. The CDR3 contains 16 residues. The CDR3 region is CASSSDRGLPNTEAFF. As DNA, the CDR3 is TGCGCCAGCAGCTCGGACAGGGGACTCCCCAACACTGAAGCTTTCTTT.

This chain links TRBV19 with TRBJ1-6, with D uncertain. CDR3 length equals 15 residues. The germline V gene encodes CDR1 LNHDA and CDR2 SQIVND (reference sequence). The germline V and J ends were trimmed by 7 bases and 1 base, with 11 bases remaining between them. CDR3 amino acids: CASTRGMSYNSPLHF. CDR3 in DNA: TGTGCCAGTACCCGCGGGATGTCCTATAATTCACCCCTCCACTTT.

J is TRBJ2-1 and V is TRBV7-2, with 8 nucleotides matching TRBD1. Germline CDR1 is SGHTA and CDR2 is FQGNSA. CDR3 length: 18 amino acids. The J segment lost 9 bases and the V segment lost 1 base, leaving 17 bases of the junction unmatched. CDR3 in DNA: TGTGCCAGCAGCTTAGGAGCCGGTCGGACAGGGAGAGTGAGTGAGCAGTTCTTC. This codes for CASSLGAGRTGRVSEQFF.

The chain combines TRBV11-2 with TRBJ2-1, with D perhaps TRBD2 (6 bases). V shed 8 bases and J shed 8 bases, with 19 bases lying between them. The germline V gene has CDR1 SGHAT and CDR2 FQNNGV. This CDR3 has 14 residues. Written as DNA, the CDR3 is TGTGCCAGCCTCATAGGAGGGATTGACGATGAGCAGTTCTTC. Protein sequence: CASLIGGIDDEQFF.

The chain carries TRBV2 and TRBJ1-1; 8 positions agree with TRBD1. The V gene end was trimmed by 6 bases and the J gene end by 13 bases; junction bases not matched to a gene: 10. Germline V lookup: CDR1 SNHLY, CDR2 FYNNEI. The CDR3 extends over 12 amino acids. As DNA, the CDR3 is TGTGCCAGCAGAGGACAGGGCCGAGGGGGTTTCTTT. As protein: CASRGQGRGGFF.

This clone was recorded only once. V and J are TRBV19 and TRBJ2-5, with 9 bases fitting TRBD1. The CDR3 spans 15 residues. The J segment lost 3 bases and the V segment lost 3 bases, leaving 5 bases of the junction unmatched. The V gene's germline CDR1 is LNHDA and CDR2 SQIVND (reference sequence). CDR3 sequence reads: CASSIGGQGKETQYF. In DNA form, the CDR3 reads TGTGCCAGTAGTATCGGGGGACAGGGTAAAGAGACCCAGTACTTC.

This clone was seen just once. The chain uses TRBV30 and TRBJ2-4, with D perhaps matching TRBD2 (6 bases). V was shortened by 4 bases and J by 3 bases, with 16 bases between the two germline ends. The CDR3 consists of 15 residues. Germline V gene lookup returns CDR1 GTSNPN and CDR2 SVGIG (reference sequence). The CDR3 sequence: CAWKGGGSGKNIQYF. CDR3 nucleotides: TGTGCCTGGAAGGGAGGAGGGTCGGGCAAAAACATTCAGTACTTC.

V gene TRBV5-1 combines with J gene TRBJ1-2; TRBD1 might be the D (6 bases). Germline V gene sequence: CDR1 SGHRS, CDR2 YFSETQ. Trimming removed 4 bases from V and 3 bases from J, with 13 bases in between. There are 14 residues in the CDR3. CDR3 in DNA: TGCGCCAGCAGCCTGTATGAGGGGGACTATGGCTACACCTTC. Its protein is CASSLYEGDYGYTF.

This chain connects TRBV4-3 to TRBJ2-3; 9 nucleotides align to TRBD1. Trimming cost V 0 bases and J 4 bases; bases outside gene matches: 8. Germline V gives CDR1 LGHNA, CDR2 YSLEER. The CDR3 loop spans 17 amino acids. The CDR3 nucleotides are TGCGCCAGCAGCCAAGATGGCATCGACAGGGGGGCAGATACGCAGTATTTT. This encodes CASSQDGIDRGADTQYF.

In this sample, this clone turned up a few times. The chain recombines TRBV6-5 with TRBJ1-1, with 7 bases identical to TRBD1. There are 14 residues in the CDR3. J gave up 1 base and V 6 bases, and 5 bases lay outside the gene matches. The germline V gene encodes CDR1 MNHEY and CDR2 SVGAGI. The CDR3, as DNA: TGTGCCAGCAGGCGGAGGGGGCAGAACACTGAAGCTTTCTTT. This gives the protein CASRRRGQNTEAFF.

The chain is built from TRBV13 and TRBJ1-2; D call uncertain. Germline CDR1 PRHDT, CDR2 FYEKMQ (reference sequence). V was pared by 5 bases and J by 8 bases, with 12 bases between. This CDR3 is 12 amino acids long. CDR3 nucleotides: TGTGCCAGCAGCCCGCCGGCAGGCGGCTACACCTTC. It codes for CASSPPAGGYTF.